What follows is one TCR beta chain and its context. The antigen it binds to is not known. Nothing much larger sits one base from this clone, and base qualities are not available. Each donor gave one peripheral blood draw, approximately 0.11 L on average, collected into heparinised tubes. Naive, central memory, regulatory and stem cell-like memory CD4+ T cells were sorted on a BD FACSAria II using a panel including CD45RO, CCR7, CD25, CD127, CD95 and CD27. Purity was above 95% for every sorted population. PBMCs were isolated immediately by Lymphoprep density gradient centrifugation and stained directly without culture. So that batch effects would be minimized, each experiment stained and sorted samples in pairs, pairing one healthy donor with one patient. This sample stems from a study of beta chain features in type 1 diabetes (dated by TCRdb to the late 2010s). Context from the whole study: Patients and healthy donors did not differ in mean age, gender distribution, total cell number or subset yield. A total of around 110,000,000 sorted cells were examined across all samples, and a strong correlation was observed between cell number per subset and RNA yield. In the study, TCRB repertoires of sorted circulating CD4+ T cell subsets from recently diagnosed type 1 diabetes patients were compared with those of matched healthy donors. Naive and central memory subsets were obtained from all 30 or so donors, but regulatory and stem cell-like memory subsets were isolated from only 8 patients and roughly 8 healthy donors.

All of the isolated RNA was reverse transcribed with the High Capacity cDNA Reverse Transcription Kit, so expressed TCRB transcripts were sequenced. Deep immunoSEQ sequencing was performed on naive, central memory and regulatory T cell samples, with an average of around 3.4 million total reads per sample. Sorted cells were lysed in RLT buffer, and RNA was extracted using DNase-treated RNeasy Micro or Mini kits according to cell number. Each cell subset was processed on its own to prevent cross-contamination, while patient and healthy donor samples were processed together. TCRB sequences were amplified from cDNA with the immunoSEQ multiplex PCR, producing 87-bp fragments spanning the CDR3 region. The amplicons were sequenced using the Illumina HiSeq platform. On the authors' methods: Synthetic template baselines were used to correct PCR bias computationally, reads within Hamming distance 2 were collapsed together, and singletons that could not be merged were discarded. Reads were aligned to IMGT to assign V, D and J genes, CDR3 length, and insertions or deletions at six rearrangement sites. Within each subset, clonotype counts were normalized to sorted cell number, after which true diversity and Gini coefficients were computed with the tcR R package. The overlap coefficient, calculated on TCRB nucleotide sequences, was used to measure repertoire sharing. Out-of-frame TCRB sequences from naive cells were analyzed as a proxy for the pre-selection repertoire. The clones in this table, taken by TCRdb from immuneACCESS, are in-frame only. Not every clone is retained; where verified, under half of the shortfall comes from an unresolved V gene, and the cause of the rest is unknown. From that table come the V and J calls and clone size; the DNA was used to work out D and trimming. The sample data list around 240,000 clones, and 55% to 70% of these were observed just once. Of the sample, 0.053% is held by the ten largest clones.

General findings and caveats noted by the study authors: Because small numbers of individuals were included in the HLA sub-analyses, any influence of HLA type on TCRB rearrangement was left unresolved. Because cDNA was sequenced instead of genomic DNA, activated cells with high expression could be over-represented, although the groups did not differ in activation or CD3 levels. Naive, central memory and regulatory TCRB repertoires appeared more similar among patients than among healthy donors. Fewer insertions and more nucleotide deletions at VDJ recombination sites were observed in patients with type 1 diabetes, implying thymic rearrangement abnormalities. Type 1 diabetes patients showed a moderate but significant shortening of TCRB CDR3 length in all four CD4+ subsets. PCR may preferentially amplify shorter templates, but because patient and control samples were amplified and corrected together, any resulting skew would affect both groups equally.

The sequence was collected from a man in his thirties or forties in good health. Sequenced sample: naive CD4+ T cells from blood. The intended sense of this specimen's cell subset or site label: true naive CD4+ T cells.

The CDR3 has the sequence CASSLGPGTYF. DNA sequence: TGTGCCAGCAGCCTAGGACCGGGGACGTACTTC. The chain links TRBV11-2 with TRBJ2-7, with a tentative D call of TRBD1 or TRBD2, each matching 5 bases. Trimming removed 5 bases from V and 12 bases from J, leaving 14 bases between the germline ends. From its cysteine to its phenylalanine, the CDR3 spans 11 amino acids. Solely the CDR3 DNA is kept, with 33 bases framed from the first base. From the germline V gene, CDR1 is SGHAT and CDR2 is FQNNGV.